This is a list of T cell receptor beta chains from one sample in a study of T cell repertoires in cytomegalovirus infection. TCRdb called the reads again in MiXCR, with one record for every CDR3 protein. The sample includes 200,000 to 250,000 distinct CDR3 sequences, over 20% of them seen just once. Sequencing was done on a sample of CD8+ T cells from PBMCs. All receptors derive from a human donor in good health (CMV status not recorded). Some clones in this sample may be carry-over from other donors' samples. The CDR3 runs from the conserved cysteine through the conserved F or W. Fields, in order: CDR3 DNA, CDR3 protein, V gene, clone size, J gene, D gene. The D gene is left open where the match is weak. Size is stated for part of the rows, as once, few or many counts, or as a class when the clone is expanded.

CDR3nt: TGCAGTGCTAGAGATGGACTTCACACAGATACGCAGTATTTT; CDR3aa: CSARDGLHTDTQYF; v_gene: TRBV20-1; abundance: .; j_gene: TRBJ2-3; d_gene: .
CDR3nt: TGTGCCAGCAGCTTTTGGTCTAGGATTACGGGACAAGAGACCCAGTACTTC; CDR3aa: CASSFWSRITGQETQYF; v_gene: TRBV7-9; abundance: few; j_gene: TRBJ2-5; d_gene: .
CDR3nt: TGTGCCAGCAGCTTAGACGGACAGATCTATGGCTACACCTTC; CDR3aa: CASSLDGQIYGYTF; v_gene: TRBV7-9; abundance: many; j_gene: TRBJ1-2; d_gene: .
CDR3nt: TGTGCCAGCAGCGTCCTCGGAAGTACAGATACGCAGTATTTT; CDR3aa: CASSVLGSTDTQYF; v_gene: TRBV9; abundance: few; j_gene: TRBJ2-3; d_gene: .
CDR3nt: TGTGCCAGCACCCCCAGAGGGTTAAACTATGGCTACACCTTC; CDR3aa: CASTPRGLNYGYTF; v_gene: TRBV12-3/TRBV12-4; abundance: .; j_gene: TRBJ1-2; d_gene: .
CDR3nt: TGTGCCAGCAGCGTACAGGGGCTGAGCTCCTACAATGAGCAGTTCTTC; CDR3aa: CASSVQGLSSYNEQFF; v_gene: TRBV6-5; abundance: few; j_gene: TRBJ2-1; d_gene: TRBD1
CDR3nt: TGTGCCAGCAGCCCCGGGGGGGGACCCTACGAGCAGTACTTC; CDR3aa: CASSPGGGPYEQYF; v_gene: TRBV7-9; abundance: few; j_gene: TRBJ2-7; d_gene: TRBD2
CDR3nt: TGCGCCAGCACCCTAGAGGGAAGGAACACTGAAGCTTTCTTT; CDR3aa: CASTLEGRNTEAFF; v_gene: TRBV4-1; abundance: few; j_gene: TRBJ1-1; d_gene: .
CDR3nt: TGCAGTGCTAGATGGACAGGTGCCTACGAGCAGTACTTC; CDR3aa: CSARWTGAYEQYF; v_gene: TRBV20-1; abundance: .; j_gene: TRBJ2-7; d_gene: TRBD1
CDR3nt: TGTGCCAGCAGCTTTCAGCTAAATGAAAAACTGTTTTTT; CDR3aa: CASSFQLNEKLFF; v_gene: TRBV7-2; abundance: many; j_gene: TRBJ1-4; d_gene: .
CDR3nt: TGCAGTGCTAGCTTCGGCGGGGGAGCCTCGGAGCAGTTCTTC; CDR3aa: CSASFGGGASEQFF; v_gene: TRBV20-1; abundance: few; j_gene: TRBJ2-1; d_gene: TRBD2
CDR3nt: TGCAGTGCTACGGACAGCCTTTCAGTAATCGCTTATGGCTACACCTTC; CDR3aa: CSATDSLSVIAYGYTF; v_gene: TRBV20-1; abundance: .; j_gene: TRBJ1-2; d_gene: .
CDR3nt: TGTGCCAGCAGACAAGAACAGGGAGCCTACGAGCAGTACTTC; CDR3aa: CASRQEQGAYEQYF; v_gene: TRBV28; abundance: few; j_gene: TRBJ2-7; d_gene: .
CDR3nt: TGTGCCAGCTGGGGCCCGTGGGGCTACACCTTC; CDR3aa: CASWGPWGYTF; v_gene: TRBV25-1; abundance: .; j_gene: TRBJ1-2; d_gene: .
CDR3nt: TGTGCCAGCAGCCCCTCCGGGACCGACACAGATACGCAGTATTTT; CDR3aa: CASSPSGTDTDTQYF; v_gene: TRBV7-2; abundance: many; j_gene: TRBJ2-3; d_gene: .
CDR3nt: TGTGCCAGCAGTTTTATCAGGGCCCAAAATGGAGAGCAGTTCTTC; CDR3aa: CASSFIRAQNGEQFF; v_gene: TRBV12-3/TRBV12-4; abundance: once; j_gene: TRBJ2-1; d_gene: .
CDR3nt: TGTGCCAGCACCGCAGAGTGGGGAGGGCAAGAGACCCAGTACTTC; CDR3aa: CASTAEWGGQETQYF; v_gene: TRBV11-2; abundance: few; j_gene: TRBJ2-5; d_gene: TRBD2
CDR3nt: TGCAGCGTTGAAGAAAGGGGTGTGGGCACCGGGGAGCTGTTTTTT; CDR3aa: CSVEERGVGTGELFF; v_gene: TRBV29-1; abundance: once; j_gene: TRBJ2-2; d_gene: .
CDR3nt: TGTGCCAGCAGCTTAGCGCACGGGAGCTCCTACGAGCAGTACTTC; CDR3aa: CASSLAHGSSYEQYF; v_gene: TRBV7-6; abundance: few; j_gene: TRBJ2-7; d_gene: .
CDR3nt: TGTGCCACCGGATACAGATACCTTTTAGGGGAGACCCAGTACTTC; CDR3aa: CATGYRYLLGETQYF; v_gene: TRBV24-1; abundance: few; j_gene: TRBJ2-5; d_gene: .
CDR3nt: TGTGCCACCAGCTCCTACCTCGGGGACTATGGCTACACCTTC; CDR3aa: CATSSYLGDYGYTF; v_gene: TRBV15; abundance: .; j_gene: TRBJ1-2; d_gene: .
CDR3nt: TGTGCCAGCAGCCCCGGAAGCTCCCACTATGCAACTAATGAAAAACTGTTTTTT; CDR3aa: CASSPGSSHYATNEKLFF; v_gene: TRBV2; abundance: .; j_gene: TRBJ1-4; d_gene: .
CDR3nt: TGTGCCACCAGCAGACGGACACAGGGTATACACGAGCAGTACTTC; CDR3aa: CATSRRTQGIHEQYF; v_gene: TRBV15; abundance: .; j_gene: TRBJ2-7; d_gene: .
CDR3nt: TGTGCCAGCAGGTTAACTGAAGACTACGAGCAGTACTTC; CDR3aa: CASRLTEDYEQYF; v_gene: TRBV2; abundance: .; j_gene: TRBJ2-7; d_gene: .
CDR3nt: TGTGCCAGCAGCTTGGTCGAGCACGCAGATACGCAGTATTTT; CDR3aa: CASSLVEHADTQYF; v_gene: TRBV5-6; abundance: few; j_gene: TRBJ2-3; d_gene: .
CDR3nt: TGTGCCAGCAGTGAATCGAGCATAGCCACCGGGGAGCTGTTTTTT; CDR3aa: CASSESSIATGELFF; v_gene: TRBV25-1; abundance: .; j_gene: TRBJ2-2; d_gene: .
CDR3nt: TGTGCCAGCAGCCCAGCAAGGAACACCGGGGAGCTGTTTTTT; CDR3aa: CASSPARNTGELFF; v_gene: TRBV7-2; abundance: many; j_gene: TRBJ2-2; d_gene: .
CDR3nt: TGTGCCAGCTTGGGCAGCTCCTCCTACGAGCAGTACTTC; CDR3aa: CASLGSSSYEQYF; v_gene: TRBV2; abundance: few; j_gene: TRBJ2-7; d_gene: .
CDR3nt: TGTGCCAGCAGCTCGGGGAGGGGGTATGCCGGGGAGCTGTTTTTT; CDR3aa: CASSSGRGYAGELFF; v_gene: TRBV7-8; abundance: few; j_gene: TRBJ2-2; d_gene: .
CDR3nt: TGTGCCAGCAGCTTATCAGGGACCCTATTCGCGAACACCGGGGAGCTGTTTTTT; CDR3aa: CASSLSGTLFANTGELFF; v_gene: TRBV7-9; abundance: .; j_gene: TRBJ2-2; d_gene: .
CDR3nt: TGCAGCGTTGGTTGGCCCCTAGGTCATGAGCAGTTCTTC; CDR3aa: CSVGWPLGHEQFF; v_gene: TRBV29-1; abundance: .; j_gene: TRBJ2-1; d_gene: .
CDR3nt: TGCGCCAGCAGCCAAGACACAGGCCCCTACGAGCAGTACTTC; CDR3aa: CASSQDTGPYEQYF; v_gene: TRBV4-1; abundance: .; j_gene: TRBJ2-7; d_gene: .
CDR3nt: TGTGCCAGCGGCGGGGGGAGCACAGATACGCAGTATTTT; CDR3aa: CASGGGSTDTQYF; v_gene: TRBV6-5; abundance: few; j_gene: TRBJ2-3; d_gene: TRBD2
CDR3nt: TGTGCCAGCAGCTCACCGGGACAGGGTAACACCGGGGAGCTGTTTTTT; CDR3aa: CASSSPGQGNTGELFF; v_gene: TRBV11-2; abundance: few; j_gene: TRBJ2-2; d_gene: TRBD1
CDR3nt: TGTGCCACCAGTGATTGGACAGCCCAAGAAGCTTTCTTT; CDR3aa: CATSDWTAQEAFF; v_gene: TRBV24-1; abundance: few; j_gene: TRBJ1-1; d_gene: .
CDR3nt: TGTGCCAGCAGCCTTCAGACAGAATTTAAGTCCTACGAGCAGTACTTC; CDR3aa: CASSLQTEFKSYEQYF; v_gene: TRBV7-6; abundance: few; j_gene: TRBJ2-7; d_gene: .
CDR3nt: TGCAGTGCTAGGGTCGGACCGCTAAATAGCAATCAGCCCCAGCATTTT; CDR3aa: CSARVGPLNSNQPQHF; v_gene: TRBV20-1; abundance: .; j_gene: TRBJ1-5; d_gene: .
CDR3nt: TGTGCCAGCAGCGAGGTCGGTGGGGCCATGAACACTGAAGCTTTCTTT; CDR3aa: CASSEVGGAMNTEAFF; v_gene: TRBV7-2; abundance: few; j_gene: TRBJ1-1; d_gene: .
CDR3nt: TGTGCCAGCACCGGGACTAGCGGGGGGGATGAGCAGTTCTTC; CDR3aa: CASTGTSGGDEQFF; v_gene: TRBV12-3/TRBV12-4; abundance: .; j_gene: TRBJ2-1; d_gene: TRBD2
CDR3nt: TGCGCCAGCAGCCAAGATCAGTGGGGAACTGAAGCTTTCTTT; CDR3aa: CASSQDQWGTEAFF; v_gene: TRBV4-1; abundance: many; j_gene: TRBJ1-1; d_gene: .
CDR3nt: TGTGCCAGCAGCCATATAGATTATGGAAATTCACCCCTCCACTTT; CDR3aa: CASSHIDYGNSPLHF; v_gene: TRBV14; abundance: many; j_gene: TRBJ1-6; d_gene: .
CDR3nt: TGTGCCACCAGTGACCCCGGGACCTCTGGTAATGAAAAACTGTTTTTT; CDR3aa: CATSDPGTSGNEKLFF; v_gene: TRBV24-1; abundance: .; j_gene: TRBJ1-4; d_gene: .